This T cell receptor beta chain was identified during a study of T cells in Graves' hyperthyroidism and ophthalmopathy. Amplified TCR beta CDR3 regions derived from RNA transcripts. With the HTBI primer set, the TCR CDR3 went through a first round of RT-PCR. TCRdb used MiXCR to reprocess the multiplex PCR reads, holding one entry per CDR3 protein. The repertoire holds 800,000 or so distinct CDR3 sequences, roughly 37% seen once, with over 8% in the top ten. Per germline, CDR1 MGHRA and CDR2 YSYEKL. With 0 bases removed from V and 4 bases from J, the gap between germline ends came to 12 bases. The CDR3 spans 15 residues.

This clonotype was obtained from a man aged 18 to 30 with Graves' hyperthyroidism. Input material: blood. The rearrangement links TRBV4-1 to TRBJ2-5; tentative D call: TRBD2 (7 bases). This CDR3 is CASSQDRGGGETQYF. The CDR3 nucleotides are TGCGCCAGCAGCCAAGACCGAGGGGGGGGAGAGACCCAGTACTTC.